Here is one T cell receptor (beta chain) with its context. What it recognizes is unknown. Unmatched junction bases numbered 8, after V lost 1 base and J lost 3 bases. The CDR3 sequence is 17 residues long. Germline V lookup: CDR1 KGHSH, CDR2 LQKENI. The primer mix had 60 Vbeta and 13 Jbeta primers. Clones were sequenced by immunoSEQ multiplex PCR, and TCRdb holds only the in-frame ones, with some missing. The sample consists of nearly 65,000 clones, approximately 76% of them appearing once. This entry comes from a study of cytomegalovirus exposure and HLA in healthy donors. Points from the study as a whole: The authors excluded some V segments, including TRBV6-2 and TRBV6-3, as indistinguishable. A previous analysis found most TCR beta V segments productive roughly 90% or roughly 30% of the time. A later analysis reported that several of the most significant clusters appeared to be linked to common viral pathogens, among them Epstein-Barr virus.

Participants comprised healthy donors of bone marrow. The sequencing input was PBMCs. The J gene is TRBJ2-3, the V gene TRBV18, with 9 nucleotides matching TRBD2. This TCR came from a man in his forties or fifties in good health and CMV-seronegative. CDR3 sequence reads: CASSPLGLRGGTDTQYF. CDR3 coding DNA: TGTGCCAGCTCACCACTGGGACTGCGGGGGGGGACAGATACGCAGTATTTT.